These T cell receptor beta chains were read from a single sample in a study of blood T cell repertoires in COVID-19. TCRdb keeps only in-frame clones here, not all; method: immunoSEQ multiplex PCR. This table holds tens of thousands of clones, around 90% found once. The sequencing sample was made of peripheral blood. All receptors derive from a man aged 55-75 years with COVID-19, enrolled during active disease. Both conserved end residues are part of each CDR3. D genes are given only for firm matches. Part of the rows lack a size; the others show once, few, many or a class for expanded clones.

>.|TRBV11-3|TRBJ1-6|TRBD1
CASSFGQDNSPLHF
TGTGCCAGCAGCTTCGGACAGGATAATTCACCCCTCCACTTT
>.|TRBV28|TRBJ2-1|TRBD2
CASSFLAGSFYNEQFF
TGTGCCAGCAGTTTTCTAGCGGGGAGCTTTTACAATGAGCAGTTCTTC
>.|TRBV27|TRBJ1-4|.
CASSLWQGGEKLFF
TGTGCCAGCAGTTTATGGCAGGGTGGTGAAAAACTGTTTTTT
>.|TRBV4-1|TRBJ2-1|.
CASSQVLSFDEQFF
TGCGCCAGCAGCCAAGTCCTAAGCTTCGATGAGCAGTTCTTC
>.|TRBV28|TRBJ1-2|.
CASTKLHLTGEGYTF
TGTGCCAGCACTAAGCTCCACCTCACGGGGGAGGGCTACACCTTC
>.|TRBV19|TRBJ1-5|.
CASSGQGGSQPQHF
TGTGCCAGTAGTGGGCAGGGAGGAAGTCAGCCCCAGCATTTT
>.|TRBV9|TRBJ2-1|TRBD2
CASRGPGLGIHNEQFF
TGTGCCAGCAGGGGGCCGGGACTAGGGATACACAATGAGCAGTTCTTC
>.|TRBV5-4|TRBJ2-7|.
CASSFRASASYEQYF
TGTGCCAGCAGCTTTCGGGCTAGCGCATCCTACGAGCAGTACTTC
>.|TRBV15|TRBJ2-7|.
CATSRDRGKIEQYF
TGTGCCACCAGCAGAGATCGTGGCAAGATCGAGCAGTACTTC
>.|TRBV4-2|TRBJ2-2|.
CASSQTLAETGELFF
TGTGCCAGCAGCCAAACATTAGCGGAAACCGGGGAGCTGTTTTTT
>.|TRBV10-1|TRBJ1-1|.
CASSDSRQFTEAFF
TGCGCCAGCAGTGATAGTAGACAATTCACTGAAGCTTTCTTT
>.|TRBV19|TRBJ1-3|TRBD1
CASSTLDRGSAGNTIYF
TGTGCCAGTAGTACACTCGACAGGGGGAGCGCTGGAAACACCATATATTTT
>.|TRBV30|TRBJ1-6|TRBD1
CAWSSRTGNSPLHF
TGTGCCTGGAGTTCCCGGACAGGGAATTCACCCCTCCACTTT
>.|TRBV20-1|TRBJ2-7|.
CSASPFRETSYEQYF
TGCAGTGCTAGTCCCTTCAGGGAAACGTCCTACGAGCAGTACTTC
>.|TRBV6-5|TRBJ2-7|TRBD1
CASSGLGQGRDEQYF
TGTGCCAGCAGCGGGCTCGGACAGGGACGCGACGAGCAGTACTTC
>.|TRBV9|TRBJ1-1|.
CASSVGEGEGAEAFF
TGTGCCAGCAGCGTAGGTGAGGGTGAAGGAGCTGAAGCTTTCTTT
>few|TRBV6-2/TRBV6-3|TRBJ2-2|.
CASSYGRNTGELFF
TGTGCCAGCAGTTACGGGAGGAACACCGGGGAGCTGTTTTTT
>once|TRBV6-6|TRBJ1-4|TRBD1
CASSSQGEYNEKLFF
TGTGCCAGCAGTTCGCAGGGGGAGTACAATGAAAAACTGTTTTTT
>.|TRBV12-3/TRBV12-4|TRBJ1-2|.
CASSSTAPYGYTF
TGTGCCAGCAGCTCGACAGCACCCTATGGCTACACCTTC
>.|TRBV24-1|TRBJ1-2|TRBD1
CATSDRQGGVDHYGYTF
TGTGCCACCAGTGATCGACAGGGGGGAGTCGATCACTATGGCTACACCTTC
>.|TRBV3-1/TRBV3-2|TRBJ1-1|TRBD1
CATATGGGTEAFF
TGTGCCACCGCAACAGGGGGCGGGACTGAAGCTTTCTTT
>.|TRBV9|TRBJ2-7|TRBD2
CASSVSTSVSYEQYF
TGTGCCAGCAGCGTATCGACTAGCGTCTCCTACGAGCAGTACTTC
>.|TRBV24-1|TRBJ2-1|TRBD2
CATSDLSSGRDYNEQFF
TGTGCCACCAGTGACCTATCTAGCGGGAGGGATTACAATGAGCAGTTCTTC
>.|TRBV4-1|TRBJ1-1|TRBD1
CASSLWTGWDEAFF
TGCGCCAGCAGCCTCTGGACAGGATGGGATGAAGCTTTCTTT
>.|TRBV24-1|TRBJ2-3|TRBD2
CATSERASGTRITQYF
TGTGCCACCAGTGAAAGGGCTAGCGGGACCCGGATTACGCAGTATTTT
>.|TRBV6-1|TRBJ2-7|.
CASSETHYYEQYF
TGTGCCAGCAGTGAGACCCACTACTACGAGCAGTACTTC
>.|TRBV3-1/TRBV3-2|TRBJ2-1|TRBD2
CASSYGTSDLRFF
TGTGCCAGCAGCTACGGGACTAGCGATCTTCGGTTCTTC
>.|TRBV5-4|TRBJ2-7|TRBD2
CASSVSGTSGYEQYF
TGTGCCAGCAGTGTCTCAGGGACTAGCGGCTACGAGCAGTACTTC
>.|TRBV12-5|TRBJ1-2|.
CASGLFLSYGYTF
TGTGCTAGTGGTTTGTTCCTGAGCTATGGCTACACCTTC
>.|TRBV12-3/TRBV12-4|TRBJ2-3|.
CASSLGVLDTQYF
TGTGCCAGCAGTTTAGGCGTCCTGGATACGCAGTATTTT
>.|TRBV2|TRBJ1-6|TRBD1
CASSGEMGQTNSPLHF
TGTGCCAGCAGTGGAGAAATGGGACAGACTAATTCACCCCTCCACTTT
>.|TRBV5-6|TRBJ2-2|.
CASSPRVGGELFF
TGTGCCAGCAGCCCCCGAGTCGGCGGGGAGCTGTTTTTT
>few|TRBV7-8|TRBJ1-3|.
CASSSNDRRLGNTIYF
TGTGCCAGCAGCTCAAACGACAGACGCCTCGGAAACACCATATATTTT
>.|TRBV6-5|TRBJ1-5|.
CASNSQGLRPQHF
TGTGCCAGCAATTCACAGGGTTTAAGGCCCCAGCATTTT
>.|TRBV7-2|TRBJ2-7|.
CASSPYLAGDSYEQYF
TGTGCCAGCAGCCCCTACTTGGCAGGGGATTCCTACGAGCAGTACTTC
>.|TRBV21-1|TRBJ1-6|.
CASSKTDRVYNSPLHF
TGTGCCAGCAGCAAAACCGACAGGGTTTATAATTCACCCCTCCACTTT
>once|TRBV29-1|TRBJ2-3|.
CSWGGGGVDTQYF
TGCTCTTGGGGTGGTGGAGGGGTAGATACGCAGTATTTT
>.|TRBV24-1|TRBJ2-5|TRBD1
CATSTGGLQETQYF
TGTGCCACCAGTACAGGGGGGCTCCAAGAGACCCAGTACTTC
>.|TRBV2|TRBJ2-7|TRBD1
CASSEGTGNSYEQYF
TGTGCCAGCAGTGAAGGGACAGGTAACTCCTACGAGCAGTACTTC
>.|TRBV7-6|TRBJ1-1|.
CASSLLTGGWVTEAFF
TGTGCCAGCAGCTTATTAACAGGTGGTTGGGTCACTGAAGCTTTCTTT
>.|TRBV24-1|TRBJ2-5|TRBD1
CATSGTGSGYQETQYF
TGTGCCACCAGTGGGACAGGGAGCGGGTACCAAGAGACCCAGTACTTC